Below are 2 T cell receptor beta chains sequenced from a single sample in a study of regulatory T cells in long-lasting Graves disease. This sample's time point: newly diagnosed GD, antithyroid drugs for less than 3 months. Construction of the TCR library relied on RNA isolated from PBMCs. In building TCR beta libraries, iRepertoire HTBI primers were used together with Arm-PCR of CDR3 regions. TCRdb reanalysed the multiplex PCR reads using MiXCR and keeps one entry per CDR3 protein. The sample yields hundreds of thousands of distinct CDR3 sequences, approximately 16% seen once. Separately, the same data were catalogued under a study of T cells in Graves' hyperthyroidism and ophthalmopathy.

The material was peripheral blood mononuclear cells (PBMCs), obtained at new diagnosis, from a patient treated with antithyroid drugs. These receptors all come from a man in his forties with Graves disease.

This clonotype was detected many times. The chain employs TRBV28 and TRBJ1-2; the D is unclear. The CDR3 has 13 residues. Germline assignment: CDR1 MDHEN and CDR2 SYDVKM. V was clipped by 9 bases and J by 7 bases, with 18 bases between them. This CDR3 reads CASTRPPAGGYTF. DNA for the CDR3: TGTGCCAGTACACGGCCTCCCGCGGGTGGCTACACCTTC.

This clonotype turned up a few times. V and J are TRBV27 and TRBJ2-5; the match to TRBD1 covers 9 bases. CDR3 size: 15 residues. V shed 3 bases and J 1 base; nucleotides not matched to a gene: 3. CDR1 is MNHEY, CDR2 SMNVEV, per germline (reference sequence). CDR3 nucleotide sequence: TGTGCCAGCAGTTTCGGACAGGGGACCCAAGAGACCCAGTACTTC. It is translated as CASSFGQGTQETQYF.